Listed here are 5 T cell receptor beta chains from one sample, sequenced in a study of beta chain features in type 1 diabetes. Findings of the study overall: The study found moderately but significantly shorter TCRB CDR3s in all four CD4+ subsets of Type 1 diabetes patients.

Of the isolated RNA, all was reverse transcribed, and so the sequenced material was expressed TCRB transcripts. The assay was immunoSEQ multiplex PCR, and TCRdb's table has in-frame clones only and misses some. The sample lists around 600,000 clones, around an eighth seen once, with about 0.11% in the top ten. Which antigens these TCRs recognize remains unknown. The sequenced sample consisted of naive CD4+ T cells from blood. Receptors were obtained from a man younger than 45 with type 1 diabetes.

The CDR3 DNA sequence: TGTGCCAGCAGGGCCGGGACAGGGCCGGGGTCCTATAATTCACCCCTCCACTTT. This sequence encodes CASRAGTGPGSYNSPLHF. The chain links TRBV5-4 to TRBJ1-6; 9 bases map to TRBD1. This CDR3 spans 18 amino acids. Unmatched junction bases numbered 10, after V lost 5 bases and J lost 1 base. CDR1 SGHNT and CDR2 YYREEE come from the germline V gene (reference sequence).

V usage is TRBV13 and J usage is TRBJ2-5; TRBD1 agrees at 9 bases. The CDR3 runs to 15 residues. J was trimmed by 5 bases and V by 5 bases; bases with no gene match: 9. In germline, CDR1 is PRHDT, CDR2 FYEKMQ (reference sequence). In DNA, the CDR3 is TGTGCCAGCAGCCCACCGGGACAGGGTCCGGAGACCCAGTACTTC. Translating gives CASSPPGQGPETQYF.

This clone has only a few counts. V usage is TRBV30 and J usage is TRBJ2-7, with D possibly matching TRBD1 (6 bases). The CDR3 spans 16 residues. Germline lookup yields CDR1 GTSNPN and CDR2 SVGIG (reference sequence). V lost 0 bases, J lost 3 bases, and 18 bases lay in between. CDR3 loop: CAWSVTRGEVGYEQYF. The CDR3 DNA follows: TGTGCCTGGAGTGTCACCAGGGGCGAGGTCGGCTACGAGCAGTACTTC.

The rearrangement links TRBV7-9 to TRBJ1-4; D is unclear. Germline loops: CDR1 SEHNR, CDR2 FQNEAQ (reference sequence). Trimming left V 0 bases short and J 10 bases short, with 18 bases between. CDR3 length: 16 residues. Here the CDR3 reads CASSLALAGVQAKLFF. The CDR3 nucleotides are TGTGCCAGCAGCTTAGCGCTAGCGGGAGTCCAGGCAAAACTGTTTTTT.

V is TRBV6-5 and J is TRBJ1-5; 7 bases line up with TRBD1. J gave up 11 bases and V 6 bases, and 10 bases lay outside the gene matches. Per germline, CDR1 MNHEY and CDR2 SVGAGI. The length of the CDR3 is 13 residues. In DNA form, the CDR3 reads TGTGCCAGCAGGACAGGATCTGACAGGGCCCAGCATTTT. Residues: CASRTGSDRAQHF.